What follows are 3 T cell receptor beta chains derived from one specimen sequenced in a study of cytomegalovirus exposure and HLA in healthy donors. Use of 60 Vbeta and 13 Jbeta primers characterized the PCR. Method: immunoSEQ multiplex PCR; TCRdb's copy keeps in-frame clones and lacks some. The sample has over 65,000 clones, about 78% seen once. Source material: PBMCs. The source is a man aged 50-59 years in good health and CMV-seronegative.

This chain uses TRBV19 with TRBJ1-2, with D perhaps matching TRBD1 (5 bases). This CDR3 has 11 residues. The V gene's germline CDR1 is LNHDA and CDR2 SQIVND (reference sequence). Trimming took 6 bases from V and 8 from J, leaving 10 bases between them. CDR3: CASRGRGGYTF. In DNA form, the CDR3 reads TGTGCCAGTAGGGGACGGGGGGGCTACACCTTC.

The V gene is TRBV7-2, the J gene TRBJ1-6; D possibly corresponds to TRBD1 (6 bases). Trimming cost V 5 bases and J 9 bases, with 26 bases left between them. Looked up from germline, CDR1 is SGHTA and CDR2 is FQGNSA. CDR3 length: 18 residues. CDR3 in amino acids: CASSTGWGRGSRGSPLHF. In nucleotides, the CDR3 is TGTGCCAGCAGCACAGGGTGGGGGAGGGGGAGTAGAGGTTCACCCCTCCACTTT.

Only a few counts were recorded for this clone. The rearrangement joins TRBV18 to TRBJ2-3; a weak D match, TRBD2 (7 bases). Germline V gene sequence: CDR1 KGHSH, CDR2 LQKENI. The CDR3 runs 17 residues. V was trimmed by 3 bases and J by 4 bases, leaving 20 bases between them. The CDR3, as DNA: TGTGCCAGCTCACCGGATGGAGGGGGGGCGATCGCAGATACGCAGTATTTT. This translates into CASSPDGGGAIADTQYF.